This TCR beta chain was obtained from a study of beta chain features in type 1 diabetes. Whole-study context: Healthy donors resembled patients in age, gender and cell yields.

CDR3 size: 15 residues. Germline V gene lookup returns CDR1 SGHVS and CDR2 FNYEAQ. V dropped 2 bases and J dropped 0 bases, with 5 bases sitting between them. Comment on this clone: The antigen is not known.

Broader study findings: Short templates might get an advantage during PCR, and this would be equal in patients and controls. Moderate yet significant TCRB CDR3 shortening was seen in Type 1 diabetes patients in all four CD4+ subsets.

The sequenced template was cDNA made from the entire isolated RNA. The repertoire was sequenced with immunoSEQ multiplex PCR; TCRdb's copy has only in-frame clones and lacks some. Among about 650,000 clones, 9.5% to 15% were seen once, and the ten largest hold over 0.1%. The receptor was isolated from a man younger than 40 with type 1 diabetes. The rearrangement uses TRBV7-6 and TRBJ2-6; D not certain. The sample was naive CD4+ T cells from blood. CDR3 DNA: TGTGCCAGCAGCTTAACGTTCTCTGGGGCCAACGTCCTGACTTTC. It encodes CASSLTFSGANVLTF.